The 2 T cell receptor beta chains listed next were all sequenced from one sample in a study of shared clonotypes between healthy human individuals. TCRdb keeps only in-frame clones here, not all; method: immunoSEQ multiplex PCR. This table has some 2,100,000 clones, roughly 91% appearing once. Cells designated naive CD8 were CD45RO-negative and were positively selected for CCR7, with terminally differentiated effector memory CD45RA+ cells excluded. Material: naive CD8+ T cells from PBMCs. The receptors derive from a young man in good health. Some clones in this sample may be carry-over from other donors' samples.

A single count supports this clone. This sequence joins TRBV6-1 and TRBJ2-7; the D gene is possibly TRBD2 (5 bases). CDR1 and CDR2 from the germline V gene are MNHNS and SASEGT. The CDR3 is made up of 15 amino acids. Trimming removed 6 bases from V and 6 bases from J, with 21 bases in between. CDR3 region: CASRTKEASWSEQYF. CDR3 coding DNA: TGTGCCAGCAGGACCAAAGAGGCTAGCTGGAGCGAGCAGTACTTC.

The CDR3 bases are TGTGCCAGTAGTATCGTCCCGGCCGCCACAGATACGCAGTATTTT. Its translation: CASSIVPAATDTQYF. The chain has TRBV19 and TRBJ2-3; no clear D. CDR3 size: 15 residues. V lost 3 bases and J 2 bases, leaving 12 bases between the germline ends. Germline CDR1 and CDR2: LNHDA and SQIVND (reference sequence).